A single sample is the source of the 19 T cell receptor beta chains below, sequenced in a study of cytomegalovirus exposure and HLA in healthy donors. Primers included in the PCR were 60 Vbeta and 13 Jbeta primers. TCRdb's copy holds only in-frame clones and misses some; the assay was immunoSEQ multiplex PCR. Here the sample spans around 140,000 clones, around 80% being singletons. Sequencing input: PBMCs. Source of these receptors: a woman aged 55-69 years in good health and CMV-seropositive.

This clone appeared a few times. The rearrangement joins TRBV5-5 to TRBJ1-1; no clear D. The CDR3 is 16 amino acids. Trimming pared 4 bases from V and 2 bases from J, leaving 18 bases between. The germline CDR1 and CDR2 sequences are SGHKS and YYEKEE (reference sequence). The CDR3 DNA reads as TGTGCCAGCAGCCCCATCGCGAGGAGCTCCAACACTGAAGCTTTCTTT. Amino acid sequence: CASSPIARSSNTEAFF.

This chain joins TRBV7-3 and TRBJ2-1; D might be TRBD2 (6 bases). This CDR3 spans 16 amino acids. CDR1 is SGHTA and CDR2 is FQGTGA in the germline V gene. V was clipped by 5 bases and J by 8 bases, with 22 bases between them. The CDR3 bases are TGTGCCAGCAGCAGAAGCGGTGGCGGGATGGTCGATGAGCAGTTCTTC. This codes for CASSRSGGGMVDEQFF.

This clone was detected a few times. This chain joins TRBV4-2 and TRBJ1-2, with a tentative D call TRBD1 (6 bases). The CDR3 contains 15 residues. Per the germline V gene, CDR1 is LGHNA and CDR2 is YNFKEQ. Trimming took 0 bases from V and 4 from J, leaving 12 bases between them. CDR3 DNA sequence: TGTGCCAGCAGCCAAGATCGGGGACAACCCTATGGCTACACCTTC. Translated, it gives CASSQDRGQPYGYTF.

This rearrangement joins TRBV28 to TRBJ2-5; 7 bases are a match to TRBD1. Germline CDR1 and CDR2: MDHEN and SYDVKM. This CDR3 contains 14 residues. With 1 base clipped from V and 3 bases from J, the junction kept 2 bases outside the gene matches. This CDR3 is CASSLLGQKETQYF. Here the CDR3 DNA reads TGTGCCAGCAGTTTATTGGGACAGAAAGAGACCCAGTACTTC.

The chain carries TRBV2 and TRBJ2-3; 8 nucleotides align to TRBD2. Germline V CDR1 and CDR2: SNHLY, FYNNEI. The CDR3 contains 16 residues. V gave up 8 bases and J gave up 0 bases; unmatched junction bases: 10. The CDR3: CASRPPGGGSTDTQYF. CDR3 coding DNA: TGTGCCAGCCGCCCTCCGGGGGGGGGAAGCACAGATACGCAGTATTTT.

This clone has just a few counts. The V call is TRBV30, the J call TRBJ2-7; D possibly corresponds to TRBD2 (5 bases). Germline assignment: CDR1 GTSNPN and CDR2 SVGIG (reference sequence). The CDR3 loop spans 15 amino acids. V dropped 2 bases and J dropped 7 bases, with 21 bases sitting between them. The CDR3: CAWSLSGAPLREQYF. In DNA form, the CDR3 reads TGTGCCTGGAGTTTAAGCGGAGCACCCTTAAGGGAGCAGTACTTC.

The CDR3 reads CASSLSGTGGKDTQYF. CDR3 nucleotides: TGTGCCAGCAGCCTCTCGGGGACAGGGGGAAAGGATACGCAGTATTTT. The chain recombines TRBV11-2 with TRBJ2-3, with TRBD1 identical over 11 bases. The CDR3 has 16 residues. V lost 5 bases and J lost 6; bases outside the gene matches: 10. CDR1 is SGHAT, CDR2 FQNNGV, per germline.

The chain employs TRBV28 and TRBJ1-2; 7 bases match TRBD1. The length of the CDR3 is 11 residues. V lost 6 bases and J lost 6; bases outside the gene matches: 1. Germline CDR1 is MDHEN and CDR2 is SYDVKM. CDR3 DNA sequence: TGTGCCAGCAGCGACAGGGATGGCTACACCTTC. This gives the protein CASSDRDGYTF.

V gene TRBV19 combines with J gene TRBJ2-1; 10 nucleotides line up with TRBD1. After removal of 3 bases from V and 0 bases from J, the junction contained 11 bases not matched to a gene. Germline V gene sequence: CDR1 LNHDA, CDR2 SQIVND (reference sequence). The length of the CDR3 is 19 residues. Here the CDR3 reads CASSITLNRDRGSYNEQFF. The CDR3 region has the DNA TGTGCCAGTAGTATTACCCTCAACCGGGACAGGGGCTCCTACAATGAGCAGTTCTTC. Together with reference TRBV19 and TRBJ2-1, the CDR3 gives the full variable domain: DGGITQSPKYLFRKEGQNVTLSCEQNLNHDAMYWYRQDPGQGLRLIYYSQIVNDFQKGDIAEGYSVSREKKESFPLTVTSAQKNPTAFYLCASSITLNRDRGSYNEQFFGPGTRLTVL.

This chain joins TRBV29-1 and TRBJ1-2, with no clear D. The germline gives CDR1 SQVTM, CDR2 ANQGSEA. Trimming stripped 5 bases from V and 10 bases from J, with 17 bases between. This CDR3 has 12 amino acids. CDR3 bases: TGCAGCGTTCAGGCCTCCCGGGAGGACTACACCTTC. Translated, it gives CSVQASREDYTF.

Only one count was recorded for this clone. The chain links TRBV6-1 to TRBJ2-7; unclear D gene. CDR1 MNHNS and CDR2 SASEGT come from the germline V gene. This CDR3 has 12 residues. The V end lost 2 bases, the J end lost 0 bases, and 2 bases lay between the germline ends. The CDR3 protein is CASSELSYEQYF. The CDR3, as DNA: TGTGCCAGCAGTGAACTCTCCTACGAGCAGTACTTC.

The CDR3 DNA sequence: TGTGCCAGCAGTTACGGACTTAGCTCCTACGAGCAGTACTTC. It encodes CASSYGLSSYEQYF. The chain is built from TRBV6-6 and TRBJ2-7; D may be TRBD2 (5 bases). The CDR3 extends over 14 amino acids. Germline-derived CDR1 and CDR2 are MNHNY and SVGAGI (reference sequence). V gave up 2 bases and J gave up 0 bases, with 8 bases separating them.

The gene calls are TRBV7-2 and TRBJ1-5; D is unresolved. V shed 5 bases and J shed 9 bases, with 11 bases lying between them. The CDR3 consists of 12 residues. Germline lookup yields CDR1 SGHTA and CDR2 FQGNSA. The CDR3 DNA is TGTGCCAGCAGCCGGCGGGGAGGGCCCCAGCATTTT. This translates into CASSRRGGPQHF. The whole variable domain, filled in from reference TRBV7-2 and TRBJ1-5, reads GAGVSQSPSNKVTEKGKDVELRCDPISGHTALYWYRQSLGQGLEFLIYFQGNSAPDKSGLPSDRFSAERTGGSVSTLTIQRTQQEDSAVYLCASSRRGGPQHFGDGTRLSIL.

For this clone: The same CDR3 also results from other DNA sequences found in this sample. The J gene is TRBJ1-1, the V gene TRBV29-1; a weak D match, TRBD1 (6 bases). The V end lost 6 bases, the J end lost 1 base, and 9 bases lay between the germline ends. The CDR3 totals 12 residues. CDR1 is SQVTM, CDR2 ANQGSEA, per germline. Written as DNA, the CDR3 is TGCAGCGTAGGCAGGGGGAACACTGAAGCTTTCTTT. Its protein product is CSVGRGNTEAFF. The variable domain in full, with the rest retrieved from reference TRBV29-1 and TRBJ1-1, is SAVISQKPSRDICQRGTSLTIQCQVDSQVTMMFWYRQQPGQSLTLIATANQGSEATYESGFVIDKFPISRPNLTFSTLTVSNMSPEDSSIYLCSVGRGNTEAFFGQGTRLTVV.

J is TRBJ1-2 and V is TRBV19, with a possible D match to TRBD1 (5 bases). The CDR3 covers 16 residues. The germline gives CDR1 LNHDA, CDR2 SQIVND (reference sequence). V was shortened by 1 base and J by 3 bases, with 15 bases between the two germline ends. CDR3 DNA sequence: TGTGCCAGTAGTATAGTCGGACACCCTGACTACTATGGCTACACCTTC. As protein: CASSIVGHPDYYGYTF.

The rearrangement joins TRBV19 to TRBJ2-1; TRBD2 aligns across 8 bases. CDR1 LNHDA and CDR2 SQIVND come from the germline V gene (reference sequence). The CDR3 runs to 16 residues. The junction had 17 bases not matched to a gene; V was cut back by 9 bases and J by 7 bases. CDR3: CASNGRRAGERNEQFF. The CDR3 DNA reads as TGTGCCAGCAATGGGCGGCGAGCGGGAGAACGTAATGAGCAGTTCTTC.

The V and J genes are TRBV7-2 and TRBJ1-4; D is undetermined. In germline, CDR1 is SGHTA, CDR2 FQGNSA. The ends were cut back, 2 bases at V and 5 bases at J, with 12 bases in the middle. The CDR3 covers 15 residues. As DNA, the CDR3 is TGTGCCAGCAGCTTAAGAGGAGGGAGAAATGAAAAACTGTTTTTT. Amino acids: CASSLRGGRNEKLFF.

The chain has TRBV14 and TRBJ2-5; weak D call: TRBD2 (6 bases). CDR1 is SGHDN, CDR2 FVKESK, per germline. This CDR3 is 15 amino acids long. V was shortened by 0 bases and J by 4 bases, with 12 bases between the two germline ends. This CDR3 is CASSQEPQRVETQYF. The CDR3 DNA follows: TGTGCCAGCAGCCAAGAACCCCAGCGGGTAGAGACCCAGTACTTC.

This clone was seen at least ten times. V is TRBV6-1 and J is TRBJ2-7, with a tentative D call TRBD1 (5 bases). The ends were cut back, 3 bases at V and 5 bases at J, with 14 bases in the middle. The CDR3 has 14 amino acids. Germline-derived CDR1 and CDR2 are MNHNS and SASEGT. DNA for the CDR3: TGTGCCAGCAGTGAGGCCTGGGGCCCCCACGAGCAGTACTTC. Protein: CASSEAWGPHEQYF.